The TCR beta chain described here comes from a study of blood T cell repertoires in COVID-19. About the research overall: Italy, Spain and the United States were the sources of the convalescent and acute COVID-19 samples. Sources were T cells, B-cell-depleted T cells, or PBMCs; the material itself was cDNA or gDNA.

The table lists this clone with a few counts. Trimming removed 9 bases from V and 2 bases from J; junction bases left unmatched: 4. The CDR3 contains 12 residues. The germline V gene has CDR1 SGHAT and CDR2 FQNNGV. Authors' analysis steps: Estimation of nucleated cell counts relied on the amplification of reference gene primers. Clones were sequenced by immunoSEQ multiplex PCR, and TCRdb holds only the in-frame ones, with some missing. V, J and clone size are taken as reported in that table, and D and trimming were inferred from the DNA itself. Altogether 11,000 to 15,000 clones are present, about nine tenths being singletons, with the ten largest covering about 5%.

This chain uses TRBV11-2 with TRBJ2-7; TRBD2 agrees at 7 bases. The receptor was derived from a human donor in a cohort sampled during active COVID-19. The specimen was peripheral blood. The CDR3 bases are TGTGCCAGTGGGAGGGCTGCCTACGAGCAGTACTTC. The encoded protein is CASGRAAYEQYF. Drawing the rest from reference TRBV11-2 and TRBJ2-7, the complete variable domain is EAGVAQSPRYKIIEKRQSVAFWCNPISGHATLYWYQQILGQGPKLLIQFQNNGVVDDSQLPKDRFSAERLKGVDSTLKIQPAKLEDSAVYLCASGRAAYEQYFGPGTRLTVT.